This T cell receptor (beta chain) is drawn from a study of blood T cell repertoires in COVID-19. Across the study: Samples of COVID-19 (acute and convalescent) were obtained from the United States, Italy and Spain. The cDNA or gDNA used as material had been derived from T cells, B-cell-depleted T cells, or PBMCs.

Authors' processing steps: Estimated nucleated cell counts came from reference gene primer amplification. This table comes from immunoSEQ multiplex PCR, and its TCRdb copy is limited to in-frame clones, with some not included. That table supplies the V and J calls and clone size; D and trimming were determined from the DNA. The sample consists of fewer than 450,000 clones, around nine tenths of them appearing once. With 3 bases removed from V and 2 bases from J, the gap between germline ends came to 13 bases. Germline CDR1 and CDR2: LNHDA and SQIVND (reference sequence). The CDR3 sequence is 15 residues long. In its sample, this clone was seen once. The Seattle site enrolled patients during active infection and followed them longitudinally.

Sequences were obtained from peripheral blood. The rearrangement links TRBV19 to TRBJ1-1, with TRBD1 as a possible D gene (5 bases). The receptor's source is an older woman with COVID-19, enrolled during active disease. This CDR3 is CASSIKATENTEAFF. For the CDR3, the DNA is TGTGCCAGTAGTATTAAAGCGACAGAAAACACTGAAGCTTTCTTT.